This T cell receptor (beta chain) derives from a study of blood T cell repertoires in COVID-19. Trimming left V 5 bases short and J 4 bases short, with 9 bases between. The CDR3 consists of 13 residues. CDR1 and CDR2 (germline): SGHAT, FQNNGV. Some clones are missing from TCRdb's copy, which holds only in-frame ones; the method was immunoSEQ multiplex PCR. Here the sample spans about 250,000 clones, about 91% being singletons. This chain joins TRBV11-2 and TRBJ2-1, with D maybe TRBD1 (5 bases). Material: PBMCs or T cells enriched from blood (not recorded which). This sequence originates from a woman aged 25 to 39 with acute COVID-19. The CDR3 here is CASSQDRYNEQFF. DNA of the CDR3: TGTGCCAGCAGCCAAGACAGATACAATGAGCAGTTCTTC.